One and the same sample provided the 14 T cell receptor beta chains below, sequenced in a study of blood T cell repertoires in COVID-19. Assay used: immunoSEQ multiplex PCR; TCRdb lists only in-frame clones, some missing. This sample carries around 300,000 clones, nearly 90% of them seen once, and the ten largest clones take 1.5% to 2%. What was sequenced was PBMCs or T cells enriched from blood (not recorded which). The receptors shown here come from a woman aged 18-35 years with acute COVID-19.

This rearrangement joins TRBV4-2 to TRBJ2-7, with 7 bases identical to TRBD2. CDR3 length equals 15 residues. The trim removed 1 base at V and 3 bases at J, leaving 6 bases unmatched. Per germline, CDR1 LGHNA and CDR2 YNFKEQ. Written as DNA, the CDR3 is TGTGCCAGCAGCCAAGCGTCTGCTAGCGGCTACGAGCAGTACTTC. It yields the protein CASSQASASGYEQYF.

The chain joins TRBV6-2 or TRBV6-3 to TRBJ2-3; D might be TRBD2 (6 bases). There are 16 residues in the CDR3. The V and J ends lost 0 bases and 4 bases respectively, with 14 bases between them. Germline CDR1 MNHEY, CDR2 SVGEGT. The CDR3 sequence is CASSYSRGRPPDTQYF. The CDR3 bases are TGTGCCAGCAGTTACTCCCGTGGGAGGCCCCCAGATACGCAGTATTTT.

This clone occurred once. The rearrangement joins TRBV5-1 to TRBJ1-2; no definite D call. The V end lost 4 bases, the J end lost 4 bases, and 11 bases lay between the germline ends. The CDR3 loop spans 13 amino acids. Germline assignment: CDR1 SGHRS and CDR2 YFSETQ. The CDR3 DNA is TGCGCCAGCAGCGCCGAGTACGCCTATGGCTACACCTTC. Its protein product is CASSAEYAYGYTF.

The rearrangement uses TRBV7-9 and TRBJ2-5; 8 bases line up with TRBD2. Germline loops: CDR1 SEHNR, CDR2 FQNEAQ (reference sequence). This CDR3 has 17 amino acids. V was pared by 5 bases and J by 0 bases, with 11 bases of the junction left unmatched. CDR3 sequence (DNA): TGTGCCAGCAGCCCCACCAAACTAGCGGAGTACCAAGAGACCCAGTACTTC. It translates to CASSPTKLAEYQETQYF.

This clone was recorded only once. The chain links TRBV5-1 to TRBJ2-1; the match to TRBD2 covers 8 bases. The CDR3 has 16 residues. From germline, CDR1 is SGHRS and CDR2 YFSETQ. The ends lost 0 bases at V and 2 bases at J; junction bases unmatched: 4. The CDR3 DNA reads TGCGCCAGCAGCTTGGTCCCAGCGGGAGCCTACAATGAGCAGTTCTTC. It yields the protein CASSLVPAGAYNEQFF. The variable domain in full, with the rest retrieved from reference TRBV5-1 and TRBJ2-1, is KAGVTQTPRYLIKTRGQQVTLSCSPISGHRSVSWYQQTPGQGLQFLFEYFSETQRNKGNFPGRFSGRQFSNSRSEMNVSTLELGDSALYLCASSLVPAGAYNEQFFGPGTRLTVL.

The DNA of the CDR3 is TGTGCCAGCAACGGACAGGGGAGATGGACTGAAGCTTTCTTT. It yields the protein CASNGQGRWTEAFF. The chain combines TRBV6-5 with TRBJ1-1; 9 bases match TRBD1. The J segment lost 5 bases and the V segment lost 7 bases, leaving 8 bases of the junction unmatched. This CDR3 comprises 14 residues. The germline CDR1 and CDR2 sequences are MNHEY and SVGAGI.

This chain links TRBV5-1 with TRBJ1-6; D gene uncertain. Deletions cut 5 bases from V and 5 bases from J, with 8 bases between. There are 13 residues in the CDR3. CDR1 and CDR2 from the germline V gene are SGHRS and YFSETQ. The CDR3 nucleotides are TGCGCCAGCAGTGTACAGAATAATTCACCCCTCCACTTT. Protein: CASSVQNNSPLHF.

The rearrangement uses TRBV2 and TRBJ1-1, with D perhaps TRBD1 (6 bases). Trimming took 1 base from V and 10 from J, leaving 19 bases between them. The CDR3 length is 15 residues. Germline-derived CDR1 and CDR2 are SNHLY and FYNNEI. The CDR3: CASSEEWGQGIVAFF. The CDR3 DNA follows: TGTGCCAGCAGTGAAGAGTGGGGGCAAGGAATAGTAGCTTTCTTT.

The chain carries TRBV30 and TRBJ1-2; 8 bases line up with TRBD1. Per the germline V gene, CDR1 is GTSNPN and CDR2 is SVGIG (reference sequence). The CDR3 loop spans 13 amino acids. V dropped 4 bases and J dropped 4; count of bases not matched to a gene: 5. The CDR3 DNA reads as TGTGCCTGGAACAGGGGGATTAGCTATGGCTACACCTTC. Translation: CAWNRGISYGYTF.

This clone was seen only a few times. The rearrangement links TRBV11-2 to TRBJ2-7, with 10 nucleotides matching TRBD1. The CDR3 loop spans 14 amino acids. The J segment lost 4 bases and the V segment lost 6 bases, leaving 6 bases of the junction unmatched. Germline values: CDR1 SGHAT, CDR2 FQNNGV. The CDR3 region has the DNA TGTGCCAGCAGTCTGGGACAGGGGTGGTACGAGCAGTACTTC. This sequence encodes CASSLGQGWYEQYF.

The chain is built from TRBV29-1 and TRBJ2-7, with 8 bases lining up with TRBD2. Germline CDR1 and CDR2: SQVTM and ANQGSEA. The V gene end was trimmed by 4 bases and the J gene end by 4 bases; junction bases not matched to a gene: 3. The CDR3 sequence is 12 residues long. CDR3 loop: CSVGLAGYEQYF. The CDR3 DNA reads TGCAGCGTTGGCCTAGCGGGTTACGAGCAGTACTTC.

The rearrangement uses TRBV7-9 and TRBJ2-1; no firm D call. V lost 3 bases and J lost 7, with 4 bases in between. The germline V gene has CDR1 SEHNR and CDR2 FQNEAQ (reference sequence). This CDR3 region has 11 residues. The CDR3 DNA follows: TGTGCCAGCAGCTTCGGGAATGAGCAGTTCTTC. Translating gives CASSFGNEQFF.

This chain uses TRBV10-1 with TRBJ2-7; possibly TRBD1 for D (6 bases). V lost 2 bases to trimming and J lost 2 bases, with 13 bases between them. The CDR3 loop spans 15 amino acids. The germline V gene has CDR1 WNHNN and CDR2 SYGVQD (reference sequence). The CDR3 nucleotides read TGCGCCAGCAGTGAGGGAACAGGGAGAGCCTACGAGCAGTACTTC. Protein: CASSEGTGRAYEQYF.

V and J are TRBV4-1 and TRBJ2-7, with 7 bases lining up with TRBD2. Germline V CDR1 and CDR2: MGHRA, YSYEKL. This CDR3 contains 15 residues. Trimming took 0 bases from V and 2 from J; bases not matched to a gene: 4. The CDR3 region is CASSQDWAGAYEQYF. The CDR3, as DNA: TGCGCCAGCAGCCAAGATTGGGCGGGGGCCTACGAGCAGTACTTC.